This entry is about one TCR beta chain. Produced via immunoSEQ multiplex PCR; TCRdb's table is partial and in-frame only. Here the sample spans approximately 79,000 clones, around 96% being singletons. The sample is drawn from a study of technical replicates of blood from a handful of donors. Germline-derived CDR1 and CDR2 are SGHDT and YYEEEE. The CDR3 has 16 residues. J was trimmed by 4 bases and V by 2 bases; bases with no gene match: 9. The origin of this receptor is a human donor in good health. This sequence joins TRBV5-6 and TRBJ1-5; 7 nucleotides agree with TRBD1. Specimen: T cells isolated from PBMCs. The CDR3 spells CASSFYIGTANQPQHF. The CDR3 DNA reads TGTGCCAGCAGCTTCTACATAGGGACAGCAAATCAGCCCCAGCATTTT.